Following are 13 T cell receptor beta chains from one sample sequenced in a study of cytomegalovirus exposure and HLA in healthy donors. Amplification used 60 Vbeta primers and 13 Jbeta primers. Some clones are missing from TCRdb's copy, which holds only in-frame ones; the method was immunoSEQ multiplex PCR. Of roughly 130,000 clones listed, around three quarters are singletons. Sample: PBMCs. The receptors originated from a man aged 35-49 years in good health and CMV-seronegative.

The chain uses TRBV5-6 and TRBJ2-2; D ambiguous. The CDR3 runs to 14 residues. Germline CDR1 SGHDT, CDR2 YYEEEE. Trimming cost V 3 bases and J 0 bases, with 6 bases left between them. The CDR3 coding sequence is TGTGCCAGCAGCTCACATACGAACACCGGGGAGCTGTTTTTT. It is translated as CASSSHTNTGELFF.

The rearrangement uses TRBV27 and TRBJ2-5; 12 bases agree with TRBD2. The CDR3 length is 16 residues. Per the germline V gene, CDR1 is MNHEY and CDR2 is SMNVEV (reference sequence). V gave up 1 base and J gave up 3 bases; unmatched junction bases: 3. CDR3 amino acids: CASSLLPSGREETQYF. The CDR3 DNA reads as TGTGCCAGCAGTTTATTACCTAGCGGGAGGGAAGAGACCCAGTACTTC.

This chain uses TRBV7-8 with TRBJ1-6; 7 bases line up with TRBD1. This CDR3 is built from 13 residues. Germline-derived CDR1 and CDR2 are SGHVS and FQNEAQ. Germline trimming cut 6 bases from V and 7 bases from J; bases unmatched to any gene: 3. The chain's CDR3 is CASREQGNSPLHF. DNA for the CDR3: TGTGCCAGCAGGGAACAGGGGAATTCACCCCTCCACTTT.

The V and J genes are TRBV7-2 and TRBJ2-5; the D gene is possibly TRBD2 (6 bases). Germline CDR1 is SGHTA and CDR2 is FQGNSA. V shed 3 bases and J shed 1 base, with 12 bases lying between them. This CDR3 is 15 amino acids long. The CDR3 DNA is TGTGCCAGCAGCTTTTACGGGACTGGCCAAGAGACCCAGTACTTC. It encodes CASSFYGTGQETQYF.

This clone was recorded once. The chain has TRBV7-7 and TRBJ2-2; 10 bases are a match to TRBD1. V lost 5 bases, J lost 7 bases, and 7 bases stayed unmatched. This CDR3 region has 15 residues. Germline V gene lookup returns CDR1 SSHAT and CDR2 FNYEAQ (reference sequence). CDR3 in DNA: TGTGCCAGCAGCCTTCGGACAGGGGGGAACGGGGAGCTGTTTTTT. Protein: CASSLRTGGNGELFF.

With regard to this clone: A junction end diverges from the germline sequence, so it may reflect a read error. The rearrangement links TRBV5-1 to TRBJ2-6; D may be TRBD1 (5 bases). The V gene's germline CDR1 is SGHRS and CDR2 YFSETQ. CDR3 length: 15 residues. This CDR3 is CASSLTASGANGLTF. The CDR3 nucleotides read TGCGCCAGCAGCTTAACGGCTTCTGGGGCCAACGGCCTGACTTTC. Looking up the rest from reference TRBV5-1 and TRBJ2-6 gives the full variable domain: KAGVTQTPRYLIKTRGQQVTLSCSPISGHRSVSWYQQTPGQGLQFLFEYFSETQRNKGNFPGRFSGRQFSNSRSEMNVSTLELGDSALYLCASSLTASGANGLTFGAGSRLTVL.

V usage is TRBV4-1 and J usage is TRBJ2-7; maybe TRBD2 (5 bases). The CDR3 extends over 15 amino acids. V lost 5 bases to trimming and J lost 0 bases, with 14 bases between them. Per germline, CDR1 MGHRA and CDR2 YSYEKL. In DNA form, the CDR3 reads TGCGCCAGCAGCACCGGGGTGGTTCGCTCCTACGAGCAGTACTTC. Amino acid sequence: CASSTGVVRSYEQYF.

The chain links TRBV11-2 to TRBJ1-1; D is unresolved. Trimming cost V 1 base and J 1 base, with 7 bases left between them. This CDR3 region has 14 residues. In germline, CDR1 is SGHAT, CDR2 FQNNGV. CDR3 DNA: TGTGCCAGCAGCTTAGGGGCAGGGAACACTGAAGCTTTCTTT. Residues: CASSLGAGNTEAFF.

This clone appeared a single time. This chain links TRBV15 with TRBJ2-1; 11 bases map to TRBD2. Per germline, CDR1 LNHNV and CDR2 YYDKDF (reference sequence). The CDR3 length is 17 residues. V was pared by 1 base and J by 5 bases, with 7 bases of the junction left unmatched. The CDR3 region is CATSRGLGTSGNNEQFF. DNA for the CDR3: TGTGCCACCAGCAGAGGGCTTGGGACTAGCGGTAACAATGAGCAGTTCTTC.

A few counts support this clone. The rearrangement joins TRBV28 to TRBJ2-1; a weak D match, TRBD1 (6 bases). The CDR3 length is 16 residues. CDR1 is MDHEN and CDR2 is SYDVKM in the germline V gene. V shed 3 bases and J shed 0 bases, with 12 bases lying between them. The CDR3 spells CASSFGQRPSYNEQFF. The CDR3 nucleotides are TGTGCCAGCAGTTTCGGACAGCGCCCCTCCTACAATGAGCAGTTCTTC.

CDR3 loop: CAISDTSRLAGGQETQYF. The CDR3 bases are TGTGCCATCAGTGACACTTCTCGACTAGCGGGGGGACAAGAGACCCAGTACTTC. V gene TRBV10-3 combines with J gene TRBJ2-5; 13 bases match TRBD2. From germline, CDR1 is ENHRY and CDR2 SYGVKD. Unmatched junction bases numbered 9, after V lost 3 bases and J lost 2 bases. CDR3 length: 18 amino acids.

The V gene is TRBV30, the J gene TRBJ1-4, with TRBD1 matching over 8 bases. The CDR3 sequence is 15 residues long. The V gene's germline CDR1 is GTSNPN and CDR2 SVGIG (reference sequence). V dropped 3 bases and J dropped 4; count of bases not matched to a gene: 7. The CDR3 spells CAWRDTGGLNEKLFF. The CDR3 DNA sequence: TGTGCCTGGAGGGACACAGGGGGACTTAATGAAAAACTGTTTTTT.

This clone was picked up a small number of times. The CDR3 DNA reads as TGTGCCAGCAGTTTATCCCTCGGGAGAAGAGACGAGCAGTACTTC. Amino acid sequence: CASSLSLGRRDEQYF. This chain uses TRBV28 with TRBJ2-7; D may be TRBD2 (6 bases). The CDR3 length is 15 residues. The germline gives CDR1 MDHEN, CDR2 SYDVKM. Trimming left V 1 base short and J 5 bases short, with 15 bases between.